This TCR beta chain was identified in a study of blood T cells in healthy people across ages. With a J-beta primer mix and a sample-barcoded 5' primer, a second PCR ran 7 to 11 cycles. From the 5' RACE reads, TCRdb called clonotypes with MiXCR, one entry per CDR3 protein. The sample lists more than 900,000 distinct CDR3 sequences; under 30% were seen once. There are a few counts of this clonotype. The germline CDR1 and CDR2 sequences are KGHSH and LQKENI. With 3 bases removed from V and 5 bases from J, the gap between germline ends came to 8 bases. This CDR3 comprises 14 residues. This sample also belongs to another study, concerning T cells of mothers and their children. That work states: Donors were a few healthy Caucasian mothers and their six children.

Sequenced: blood. The clonotype originates from a girl under 10 years old in good health. V is TRBV18 and J is TRBJ1-6; possibly TRBD1 for D (5 bases). This chain's CDR3 is CASSPGENNSPLHF. The CDR3 DNA follows: TGTGCCAGCTCACCGGGGGAGAATAATTCACCCCTCCACTTT.